The subject of this entry is one T cell receptor beta chain. The antigen is not known. The data originate from a study of beta chain features in type 1 diabetes. Overall study findings and caveats: Researchers report that Type 1 diabetes patients had moderately but significantly shorter TCRB CDR3s across all four CD4+ subsets.

Every bit of the isolated RNA underwent reverse transcription, so sequencing read expressed TCRB transcripts. Clones were sequenced by immunoSEQ multiplex PCR, and TCRdb holds only the in-frame ones, with some missing. The sample has approximately 730,000 clones; about an eighth are singletons. The trim removed 3 bases at V and 5 bases at J, leaving 5 bases unmatched. CDR3 length: 15 residues. Germline CDR1 reads SGHRS; CDR2 reads YFSETQ. The sequence was obtained from a man younger than 30 with type 1 diabetes. Source material: naive CD4+ T cells from blood. The genes are TRBV5-1 and TRBJ2-3; TRBD1 agrees at 11 bases. The DNA for the CDR3 is TGCGCCAGCAGCTCGGACAGGGGGCAGAGAGATACGCAGTATTTT. Its protein is CASSSDRGQRDTQYF.